The 2 T cell receptor beta chains given below trace back to one sample, sequenced in a study of blood T cell repertoires in COVID-19. This table comes from immunoSEQ multiplex PCR, and its TCRdb copy is limited to in-frame clones, with some not included. The data contain 110,000 or so clones, 65% to 80% of them singletons. Sequenced: peripheral blood. The source of these receptors is a man aged 70-80 years with acute or convalescent COVID-19.

This clone was seen a single time. This sequence joins TRBV29-1 and TRBJ2-7, with 8 bases matching TRBD1. Unmatched junction bases numbered 5, after V lost 8 bases and J lost 5 bases. The CDR3 covers 11 residues. Germline CDR1 is SQVTM and CDR2 is ANQGSEA. CDR3 region: CSFGQGDEQYF. The CDR3, as DNA: TGCAGCTTCGGACAGGGAGACGAGCAGTACTTC.

This clone was seen a few times. The chain employs TRBV27 and TRBJ2-7; the match to TRBD2 covers 11 bases. Germline V gives CDR1 MNHEY, CDR2 SMNVEV (reference sequence). The CDR3 has 15 amino acids. Losses at the gene ends were 4 bases for V and 6 bases for J; bases not matched to a gene: 8. The DNA for the CDR3 is TGTGCCAGCAGTTACCGACTAGCGGGGATGACCGAGCAGTACTTC. Translated: CASSYRLAGMTEQYF.